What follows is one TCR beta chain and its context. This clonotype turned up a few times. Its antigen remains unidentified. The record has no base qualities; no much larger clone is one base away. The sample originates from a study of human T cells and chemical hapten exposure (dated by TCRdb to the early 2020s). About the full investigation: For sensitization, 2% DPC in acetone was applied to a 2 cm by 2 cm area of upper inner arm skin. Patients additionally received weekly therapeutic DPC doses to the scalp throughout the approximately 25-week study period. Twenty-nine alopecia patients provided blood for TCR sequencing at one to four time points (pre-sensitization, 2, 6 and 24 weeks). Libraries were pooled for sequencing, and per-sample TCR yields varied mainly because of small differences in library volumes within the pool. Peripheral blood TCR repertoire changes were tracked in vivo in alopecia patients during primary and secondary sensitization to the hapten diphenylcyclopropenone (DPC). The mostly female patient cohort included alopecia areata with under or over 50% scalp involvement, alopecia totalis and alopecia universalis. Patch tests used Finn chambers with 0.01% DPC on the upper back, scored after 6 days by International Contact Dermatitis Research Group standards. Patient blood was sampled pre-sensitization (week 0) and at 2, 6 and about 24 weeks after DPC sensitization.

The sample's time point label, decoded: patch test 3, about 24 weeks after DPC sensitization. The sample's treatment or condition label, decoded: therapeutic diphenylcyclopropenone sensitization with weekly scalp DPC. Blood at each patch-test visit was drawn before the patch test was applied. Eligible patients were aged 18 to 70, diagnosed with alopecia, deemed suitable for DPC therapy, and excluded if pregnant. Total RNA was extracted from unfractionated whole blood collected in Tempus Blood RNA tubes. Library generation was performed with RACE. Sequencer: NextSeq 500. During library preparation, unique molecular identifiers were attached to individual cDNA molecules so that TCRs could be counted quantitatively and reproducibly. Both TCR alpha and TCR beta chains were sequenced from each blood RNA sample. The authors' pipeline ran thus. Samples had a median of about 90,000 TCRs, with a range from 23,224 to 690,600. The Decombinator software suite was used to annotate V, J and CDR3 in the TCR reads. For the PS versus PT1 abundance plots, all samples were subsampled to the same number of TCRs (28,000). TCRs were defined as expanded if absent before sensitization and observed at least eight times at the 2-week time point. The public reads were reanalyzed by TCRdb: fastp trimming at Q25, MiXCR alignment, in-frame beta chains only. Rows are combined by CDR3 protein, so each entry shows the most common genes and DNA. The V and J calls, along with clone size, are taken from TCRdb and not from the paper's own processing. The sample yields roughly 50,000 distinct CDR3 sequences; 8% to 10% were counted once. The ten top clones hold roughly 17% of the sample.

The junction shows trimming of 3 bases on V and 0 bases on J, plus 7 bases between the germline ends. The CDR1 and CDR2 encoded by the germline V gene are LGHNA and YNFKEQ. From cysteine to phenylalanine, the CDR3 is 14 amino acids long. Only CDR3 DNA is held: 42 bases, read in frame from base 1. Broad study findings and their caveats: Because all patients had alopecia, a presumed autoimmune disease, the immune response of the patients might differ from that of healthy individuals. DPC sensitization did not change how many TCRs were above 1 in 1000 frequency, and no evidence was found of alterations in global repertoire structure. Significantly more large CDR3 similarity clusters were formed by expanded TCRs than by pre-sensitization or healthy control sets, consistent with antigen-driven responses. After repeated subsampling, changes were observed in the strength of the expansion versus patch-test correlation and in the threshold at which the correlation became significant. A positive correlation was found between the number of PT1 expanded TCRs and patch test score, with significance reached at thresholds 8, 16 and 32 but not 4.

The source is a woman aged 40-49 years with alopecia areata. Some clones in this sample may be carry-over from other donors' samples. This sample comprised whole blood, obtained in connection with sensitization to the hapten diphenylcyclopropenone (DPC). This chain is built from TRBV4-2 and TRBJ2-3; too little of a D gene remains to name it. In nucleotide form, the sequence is TGTGCCAGCAGCCAGGAGCGCAGCACAGATACGCAGTATTTT. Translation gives CASSQERSTDTQYF.